The clone carrying this TCR beta chain occurred a few times. The protocol was immunoSEQ multiplex PCR, while the TCRdb copy is restricted to in-frame clones and leaves out a portion. This repertoire shows around 380,000 clones, 70% to 85% found once; its top ten account for 0.85% to 1.2%. The CDR3 covers 15 residues. Trimming at V came to 3 bases and at J to 4 bases, leaving 6 bases not matched to a gene. CDR1 is WSHSY, CDR2 SAAADI, per germline. The data were taken from a study of blood T cell repertoires in COVID-19. In the study overall: From the United States, Italy and Spain came samples of acute and convalescent COVID-19. Sample material is recorded as cDNA or gDNA derived from T cells, B-cell-depleted T cells, or PBMCs.

The source material was peripheral blood. This rearrangement joins TRBV10-2 to TRBJ1-2; 9 bases match TRBD1. The TCR comes from a human donor with acute or convalescent COVID-19. The donor label of this sample is uncertain. CDR3 coding DNA: TGCGCCAGCAGTGATACAGGGGGCTCTGGCTATGGCTACACCTTC. Translated: CASSDTGGSGYGYTF.